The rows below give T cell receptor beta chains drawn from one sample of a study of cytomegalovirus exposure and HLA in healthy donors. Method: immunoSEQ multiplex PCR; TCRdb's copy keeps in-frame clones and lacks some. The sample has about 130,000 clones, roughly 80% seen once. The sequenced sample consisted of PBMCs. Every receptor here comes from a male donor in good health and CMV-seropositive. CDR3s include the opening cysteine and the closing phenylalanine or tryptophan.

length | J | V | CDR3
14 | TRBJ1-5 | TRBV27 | CASSLWGRGQPQHF
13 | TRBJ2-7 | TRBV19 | CASSIHGDYEQYF
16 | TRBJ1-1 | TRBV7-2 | CASSYGPRGVRTEAFF
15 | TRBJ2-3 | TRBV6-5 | CATWAPSPSTDTQYF
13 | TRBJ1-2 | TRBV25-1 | CASSGDRVGGYTF
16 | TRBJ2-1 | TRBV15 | CATSRGASGRADEQFF
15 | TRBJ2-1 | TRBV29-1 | CSVARPSGTYNEQFF
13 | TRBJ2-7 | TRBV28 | CASSFQGIYEQYF
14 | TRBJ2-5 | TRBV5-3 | CARSYPQGKETQYF
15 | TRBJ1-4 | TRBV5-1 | CASSTRTATNEKLFF
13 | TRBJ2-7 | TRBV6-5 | CASSSRQFYEQYF